This T cell receptor (beta chain) was documented in a study of T cell repertoires in cytomegalovirus infection. Looking at the study overall: CMV infection and matching HLA type were both indicated by public TCR beta signatures. The study, taken as a whole, reports: Accumulated public TCR beta family frequency recognized individuals carrying CMV together with the relevant HLA. CMV-specific TCR beta clonotypes restricted by HLA-C were the ones dominating the ex vivo response.

From the reads, TCRdb called clonotypes with MiXCR, one entry per CDR3 protein. Here the sample spans hundreds of thousands of distinct CDR3 sequences, 22% being singletons. V lost 5 bases, J lost 7 bases, and 6 bases stayed unmatched. CDR3 length equals 14 residues. Germline CDR1 reads SGHTA; CDR2 reads FQGNSA. This clonotype was counted many times. Its target is not known. V gene TRBV7-2 combines with J gene TRBJ1-4, with TRBD1 matching over 8 bases. Sequencing input: CD8+ T cells from PBMCs. The sequence derives from a human donor in good health (CMV status not recorded). Some clones in this sample may be carry-over from other donors' samples. This CDR3 reads CASSTTGVGEKLFF. The CDR3 coding sequence is TGTGCCAGCAGCACGACAGGGGTTGGTGAAAAACTGTTTTTT.